This entry features one T cell receptor (beta chain) sequence. Per the original data handling: Amplification of reference gene primers was used by the study to estimate nucleated cell counts. The method was immunoSEQ multiplex PCR; TCRdb's version includes in-frame clones alone and lacks a portion of them. Clone size and the V and J calls come from that table; the DNA yielded D and trimming. In the table there are approximately 280,000 clones, 85% of which are singletons. This sample was taken from a study of blood T cell repertoires in COVID-19. The germline CDR1 and CDR2 sequences are LNHDA and SQIVND (reference sequence). Trimming removed 5 bases at V and 4 bases at J, with 17 bases between. The CDR3 has 15 residues. Living in roughly 25 US areas, the participants were between about 18 and 100 years of age.

The sequence was obtained from a woman between 45 and 60 years old who had recovered from COVID-19. The chain employs TRBV19 and TRBJ1-2, with D possibly TRBD1 on 6 matching bases. Sequencing was performed on PBMCs or T cells enriched from blood (not recorded which). The CDR3 DNA reads TGTGCCAGTAGTGCCGAGGCCGGGACACCCTATGGCTACACCTTC. Translated: CASSAEAGTPYGYTF.